A single sample is the source of the 24 T cell receptor beta chains below, sequenced in a study of T cell responses to AZD1222 COVID-19 vaccine. Some clones are missing from TCRdb's copy, which holds only in-frame ones; the method was immunoSEQ multiplex PCR. The table has 100,000 or so clones, about 86% seen once. The material was peripheral blood, obtained on day 0 of AZD1222 vaccination. All receptors come from an adult in good health.

This clone showed up just once. In nucleotides, the CDR3 is TGTGCCAGCATTGACAGGGGGATGACTGAAGCTTTCTTT. The encoded protein is CASIDRGMTEAFF. The V and J genes are TRBV2 and TRBJ1-1; the match to TRBD1 covers 9 bases. With 7 bases clipped from V and 5 bases from J, the junction kept 5 bases outside the gene matches. The CDR3 length is 13 residues. The V gene's germline CDR1 is SNHLY and CDR2 FYNNEI.

The rearrangement joins TRBV21-1 to TRBJ1-6; the table's D gene call, TRBD1, was not cross checked with the DNA. TRBV21-1 is tagged as a pseudogene. The CDR3 length is 15 residues. Written as DNA, the CDR3 is TGTGCCAGCAGCAAAGGCCCAGGGGGAAGTTCACCCCTCCACTTT. Translated, it gives CASSKGPGGSSPLHF.

The chain employs TRBV15 and TRBJ2-1; 7 bases map to TRBD1. Trimming at V came to 3 bases and at J to 0 bases, leaving 8 bases not matched to a gene. CDR1 is LNHNV, CDR2 YYDKDF, per germline (reference sequence). The CDR3 is 17 residues long. The CDR3 nucleotides read TGTGCCACCAGCAGGGTAACAGGGGCCCGCTCCTACAATGAGCAGTTCTTC. This translates into CATSRVTGARSYNEQFF.

This chain joins TRBV6-5 and TRBJ2-7; TRBD1 aligns across 9 bases. CDR3 length: 13 amino acids. Germline loops: CDR1 MNHEY, CDR2 SVGAGI. With 10 bases clipped from V and 6 bases from J, the junction kept 10 bases outside the gene matches. The CDR3 DNA is TGTGCCACTCAGAAGGTGACAGGGGGCGAGCAGTACTTC. It encodes CATQKVTGGEQYF.

In its sample, this clone was seen once. The DNA is omitted, as the CDR3 cannot be located on it reliably, and the CDR3 follows TCRdb's listing. This sequence joins TRBV6-2 or TRBV6-3 and TRBJ2-3; the table assigns TRBD2, which was not confirmed against the DNA. The CDR3 is made up of 15 amino acids, end residues included. CDR1 is MNHEY, CDR2 SVGEGT, per germline. CDR3 loop: CASSSSTSGGDTQYF.

The sample holds a few counts of this clone. The chain recombines TRBV30 with TRBJ2-2, with D maybe TRBD1 (5 bases). CDR3 length equals 13 residues. Trimming removed 4 bases at V and 7 bases at J, with 13 bases between. The germline gives CDR1 GTSNPN, CDR2 SVGIG (reference sequence). CDR3 residues: CAWKQGVYGELFF. The CDR3, as DNA: TGTGCCTGGAAACAAGGGGTCTACGGGGAGCTGTTTTTT.

The rearrangement links TRBV6-5 to TRBJ1-1; no definite D call. CDR1 MNHEY and CDR2 SVGAGI come from the germline V gene. Trimming left V 4 bases short and J 4 bases short, with 16 bases between. The CDR3 extends over 15 amino acids. The CDR3 region is CASSSGREVGTEAFF. In DNA, the CDR3 is TGTGCCAGCAGTTCGGGAAGGGAGGTCGGCACTGAAGCTTTCTTT.

This clone showed up just a few times. The gene calls are TRBV5-4 and TRBJ2-3; D is unresolved. The length of the CDR3 is 14 residues. Deletions cut 0 bases from V and 1 base from J, with 6 bases between. Germline CDR1 reads SGHNT; CDR2 reads YYREEE (reference sequence). DNA of the CDR3: TGTGCCAGCAGCTTGGAGTCAGGCACAGATACGCAGTATTTT. Translated, it gives CASSLESGTDTQYF.

The CDR3 is CASRKVGQGDYGYTF. The CDR3 DNA reads as TGTGCCAGCAGAAAGGTGGGACAGGGTGATTATGGCTACACCTTC. This chain uses TRBV6-5 with TRBJ1-2, with 9 bases identical to TRBD1. Looked up from germline, CDR1 is MNHEY and CDR2 is SVGAGI. The J segment lost 5 bases and the V segment lost 6 bases, leaving 10 bases of the junction unmatched. The CDR3 totals 15 residues.

The chain carries TRBV4-2 and TRBJ1-2; TRBD1 is a possible D gene (5 bases). The CDR3 is 15 residues long. Germline CDR1 and CDR2: LGHNA and YNFKEQ. Trimming left V 0 bases short and J 3 bases short, with 11 bases between. For the CDR3, the DNA is TGTGCCAGCAGCCAAGATATCAGGGAGGACTATGGCTACACCTTC. This translates into CASSQDIREDYGYTF.

This clone was recorded a few times. This chain uses TRBV7-9 with TRBJ1-1; D ambiguous. The CDR3 sequence is 13 residues long. The V and J ends lost 1 base and 0 bases respectively, with 3 bases between them. CDR1 is SEHNR, CDR2 FQNEAQ, per germline (reference sequence). The CDR3 reads CASSLEVNTEAFF. The CDR3 DNA is TGTGCCAGCAGCTTAGAAGTGAACACTGAAGCTTTCTTT.

The chain couples TRBV16 to TRBJ1-3; D unclear. The CDR3 is made up of 15 amino acids. The germline gives CDR1 KGHSY, CDR2 FQNENV. V was trimmed by 0 bases and J by 2 bases, leaving 8 bases between them. The chain's CDR3 is CASSQSWTAGNTIYF. CDR3 bases: TGTGCCAGCAGCCAATCCTGGACGGCTGGAAACACCATATATTTT.

The gene calls are TRBV3-1 (or the pseudogene TRBV3-2) and TRBJ1-1, with a possible D match to TRBD1 (5 bases). The CDR3 runs to 14 residues. The V end was cut by 4 bases, the J end by 3 bases, with 12 bases between. Germline loops: CDR1 LGHDT, CDR2 YNNKEL (reference sequence). CDR3 sequence: CASSRLWGDTEAFF. CDR3 DNA sequence: TGTGCCAGCAGCCGCCTTTGGGGGGACACTGAAGCTTTCTTT.

The rearrangement links TRBV18 to TRBJ2-1, with TRBD2 matching 7 bases. V dropped 0 bases and J dropped 7; count of bases not matched to a gene: 6. The germline gives CDR1 KGHSH, CDR2 LQKENI. This CDR3 is built from 15 residues. The DNA of the CDR3 is TGTGCCAGCTCACCACCGGAGCGGGACTTGAATGAGCAGTTCTTC. Residues: CASSPPERDLNEQFF.

The chain joins TRBV7-9 to TRBJ2-1; D gene unclear. V shed 2 bases and J shed 5 bases, with 10 bases lying between them. The CDR3 consists of 14 residues. The germline V gene has CDR1 SEHNR and CDR2 FQNEAQ (reference sequence). CDR3 amino acids: CASSLRSPDNEQFF. The CDR3 region has the DNA TGTGCCAGCAGCTTACGCTCCCCCGACAATGAGCAGTTCTTC.

The V and J genes are TRBV1 and TRBJ2-7; no DNA check was done on the table's D call, TRBD1. TRBV1 is deemed a pseudogene. The CDR3 is 13 residues long. In nucleotides, the CDR3 is TGCACCAGCAGCCAAAAACAGGGCTACGAGCAGTACTTC. It codes for CTSSQKQGYEQYF.

This clone was detected a few times. The V and J genes are TRBV9 and TRBJ1-1, with D uncertain. Per the germline V gene, CDR1 is SGDLS and CDR2 is YYNGEE. CDR3 length: 13 amino acids. V lost 0 bases to trimming and J lost 1 base, with 4 bases between them. The chain's CDR3 is CASSVAQNTEAFF. CDR3 nucleotides: TGTGCCAGCAGCGTAGCACAGAACACTGAAGCTTTCTTT.

This chain links TRBV30 with TRBJ1-1, with D unresolved. The V gene lost 4 bases and the J gene lost 3 bases, with 18 bases spanning the gap. The CDR3 length is 15 residues. Germline CDR1 and CDR2: GTSNPN and SVGIG (reference sequence). CDR3 residues: CAWTGRTAPDTEAFF. The CDR3, as DNA: TGTGCCTGGACGGGCAGGACCGCACCGGACACTGAAGCTTTCTTT.

The chain has TRBV19 and TRBJ1-2; D possibly corresponds to TRBD1 (6 bases). This CDR3 has 14 amino acids. Trimming took off 5 bases at V and 3 bases at J, with 13 bases between the two ends. Germline CDR1 is LNHDA and CDR2 is SQIVND (reference sequence). CDR3 nucleotide sequence: TGTGCCAGTAGTCGGGACACGAAATACTATGGCTACACCTTC. As protein: CASSRDTKYYGYTF. Full variable domain (outside the CDR3, taken from reference TRBV19 and TRBJ1-2): DGGITQSPKYLFRKEGQNVTLSCEQNLNHDAMYWYRQDPGQGLRLIYYSQIVNDFQKGDIAEGYSVSREKKESFPLTVTSAQKNPTAFYLCASSRDTKYYGYTFGSGTRLTVV.

The V call is TRBV5-4, the J call TRBJ1-6; 7 bases align to TRBD1. The germline V gene has CDR1 SGHNT and CDR2 YYREEE (reference sequence). CDR3 length: 14 residues. V was pared by 4 bases and J by 7 bases, with 5 bases of the junction left unmatched. Here the CDR3 DNA reads TGTGCCAGCAGCCCGACAGGGCCAAATTCACCCCTCCACTTT. Protein: CASSPTGPNSPLHF.

The rearrangement joins TRBV24-1 to TRBJ1-5; maybe TRBD1 (6 bases). V was cut by 4 bases and J by 5 bases, with 8 bases left in between. Germline V gene sequence: CDR1 KGHDR, CDR2 SFDVKD. This CDR3 comprises 13 residues. The CDR3 nucleotides are TGTGCCACCAGTGACCGACAGGATCAGCCCCAGCATTTT. Protein: CATSDRQDQPQHF.

The CDR3 reads CASSDSAGTGEKLFF. CDR3 DNA: TGTGCCAGCAGTGACTCGGCCGGAACCGGGGAAAAACTGTTTTTT. The rearrangement joins TRBV6-4 to TRBJ1-4; no definite D call. Trimming removed 0 bases at V and 8 bases at J, with 13 bases between. The length of the CDR3 is 15 residues. CDR1 MRHNA and CDR2 SNTAGT come from the germline V gene.

The genes are TRBV19 and TRBJ2-5, with TRBD1 matching 8 bases. The CDR3 contains 15 residues. V lost 7 bases and J lost 1; bases outside the gene matches: 8. In germline, CDR1 is LNHDA, CDR2 SQIVND (reference sequence). The CDR3 DNA reads as TGTGCCAGTACCATTGGACAGGGCCGCCAAGAGACCCAGTACTTC. It translates to CASTIGQGRQETQYF.

The chain combines TRBV7-6 with TRBJ2-7, with 11 bases matching TRBD2. The trim removed 5 bases at V and 0 bases at J, leaving 3 bases unmatched. Germline V gives CDR1 SGHVS, CDR2 FNYEAQ. The CDR3 loop spans 15 amino acids. CDR3 coding DNA: TGTGCCAGCAGCCCTAGCGGGGGGCGCTCCTACGAGCAGTACTTC. Protein product: CASSPSGGRSYEQYF.